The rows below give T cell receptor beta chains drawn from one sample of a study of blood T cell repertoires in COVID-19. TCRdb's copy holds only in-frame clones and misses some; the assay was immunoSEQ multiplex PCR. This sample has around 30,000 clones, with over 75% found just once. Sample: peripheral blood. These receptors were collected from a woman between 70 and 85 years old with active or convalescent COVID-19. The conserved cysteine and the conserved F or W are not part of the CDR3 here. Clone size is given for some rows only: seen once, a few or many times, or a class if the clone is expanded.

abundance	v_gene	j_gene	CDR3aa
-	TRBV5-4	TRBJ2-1	ASSSSGAGGPYNEQF
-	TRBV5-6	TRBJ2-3	ASSARGGSGTHRY
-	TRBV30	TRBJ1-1	AWNRLPGEAF
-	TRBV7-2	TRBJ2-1	ASSVLAGQLNDQF
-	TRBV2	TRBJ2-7	ASRDTSERYEQY
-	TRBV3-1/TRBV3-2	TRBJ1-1	ASSQDFVGARTEAF
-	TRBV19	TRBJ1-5	ASSIGQPQH
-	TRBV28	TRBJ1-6	ASSLISGNRKDSPLH
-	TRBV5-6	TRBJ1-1	ASSLLDRVNTEAF
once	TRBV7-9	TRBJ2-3	ASSPGGGASDTQY
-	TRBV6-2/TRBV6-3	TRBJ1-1	ASSSPLQSGLGRAF
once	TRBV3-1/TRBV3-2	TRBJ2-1	ASSPIQRGEQF
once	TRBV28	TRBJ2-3	AGGSADSRSTDTQY
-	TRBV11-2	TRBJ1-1	ASSFDRVGEAF
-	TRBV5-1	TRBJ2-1	ASSLALAGGGAYNEQF
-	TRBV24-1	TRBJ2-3	ATSKGLAGADTQY
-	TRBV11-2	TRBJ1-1	ASSLAVDRTSRTEAF
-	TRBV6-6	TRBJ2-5	ASKRQVINRETQY
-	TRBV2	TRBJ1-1	ASTGDSGVAEAF
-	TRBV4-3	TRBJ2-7	ASSPGQGAFNEQY
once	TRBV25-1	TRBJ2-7	ASSPVGLAGVYEQY
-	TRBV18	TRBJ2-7	ASSPYGQGYEQY
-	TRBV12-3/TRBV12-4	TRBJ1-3	ASSLHRTIY
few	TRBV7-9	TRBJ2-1	ASSPGRSSYNEQF
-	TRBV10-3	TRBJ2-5	AIRSHSGGAGGETQY
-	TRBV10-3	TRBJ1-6	AISGAGDNSPLH
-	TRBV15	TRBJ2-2	ATSRRFAGDGGELF
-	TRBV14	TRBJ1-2	ASSQVPLALGNYGYT
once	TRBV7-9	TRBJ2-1	ASSLALAGGQEQF
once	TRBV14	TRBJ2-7	ASSQVGPYEQY
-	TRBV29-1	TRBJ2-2	SVEVVPGELF
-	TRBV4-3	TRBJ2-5	ASSQDRSGQETQY
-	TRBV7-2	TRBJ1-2	ASSLSQDRGGYT
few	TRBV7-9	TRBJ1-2	ASSFNRGGYT
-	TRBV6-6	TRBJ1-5	ASSPTGVNQPQH
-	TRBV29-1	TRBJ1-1	SGAQDTEAF
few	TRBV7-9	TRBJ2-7	ASSLGTSTYEQY
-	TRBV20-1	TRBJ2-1	SASIQRGAIYNEQF
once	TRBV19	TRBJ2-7	ASSPRTSGGSSYEQY
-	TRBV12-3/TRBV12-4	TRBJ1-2	ASSGIGGGYT
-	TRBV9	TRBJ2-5	ASSVEIGEETQY
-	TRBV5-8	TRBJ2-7	ASSSTGSLITYEQY
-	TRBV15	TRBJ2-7	ATSRDRGYEQY
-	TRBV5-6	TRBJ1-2	ASSFRDRDSHGYT
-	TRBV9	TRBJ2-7	ASSVGGPNWAGEQY
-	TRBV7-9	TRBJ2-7	ASSFNYEQY
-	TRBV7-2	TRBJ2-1	ASSLLSSYNEQF
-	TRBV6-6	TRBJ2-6	ASSGFDGANVLT
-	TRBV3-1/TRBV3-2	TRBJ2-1	ASSQQENNEQF
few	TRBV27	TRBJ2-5	ASSLASGKYQETQY
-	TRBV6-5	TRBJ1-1	ASRRAGEAF
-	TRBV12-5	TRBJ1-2	ASGLTNYGYT
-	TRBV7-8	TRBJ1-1	ASSVWTGDANTEAF
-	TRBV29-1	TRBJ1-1	SVSRNTEAF
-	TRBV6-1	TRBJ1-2	ASSEAGAGYGYT